The 8 T cell receptor beta chains given below trace back to one sample, sequenced in a study of PD-1 blockade in classical Hodgkin lymphoma. Measured with immunoSEQ multiplex PCR; TCRdb has only the in-frame clones, and not every one. The sample holds tens of thousands of clones, roughly 89% seen once. Every patient relapsed after autologous stem cell transplantation, and brentuximab vedotin exposure varied. The sequenced sample was peripheral blood mononuclear cells (PBMCs), obtained before the second cycle of nivolumab. These receptors all stem from a human donor with classical Hodgkin lymphoma.

The chain uses TRBV7-6 and TRBJ1-4; D not certain. Germline assignment: CDR1 SGHVS and CDR2 FNYEAQ. The CDR3 runs to 14 residues. Trimming cost V 1 base and J 10 bases, with 13 bases left between them. DNA for the CDR3: TGTGCCAGCAGCTTAGAGTGGGGTTCGGTAAAACTGTTTTTT. Its translation: CASSLEWGSVKLFF.

The rearrangement joins TRBV5-1 to TRBJ1-1; D unresolved. Germline V gene data show CDR1 as SGHRS and CDR2 as YFSETQ. The V and J ends lost 4 bases and 2 bases respectively, with 15 bases between them. This CDR3 is built from 15 residues. The CDR3 DNA follows: TGCGCCAGCAGCCTCCGTCAGAATCTTAACACTGAAGCTTTCTTT. Translated: CASSLRQNLNTEAFF. The variable domain in full, completed from reference TRBV5-1 and TRBJ1-1, reads KAGVTQTPRYLIKTRGQQVTLSCSPISGHRSVSWYQQTPGQGLQFLFEYFSETQRNKGNFPGRFSGRQFSNSRSEMNVSTLELGDSALYLCASSLRQNLNTEAFFGQGTRLTVV.

The rearrangement links TRBV15 to TRBJ2-7; perhaps TRBD2 as D (5 bases). Germline assignment: CDR1 LNHNV and CDR2 YYDKDF (reference sequence). The CDR3 spans 14 residues. The V end was cut by 0 bases, the J end by 3 bases, with 9 bases between. The CDR3 nucleotides read TGTGCCACCAGCAGAGAGAGGGCAGGCTACGAGCAGTACTTC. Encoded protein: CATSRERAGYEQYF.

CDR3 loop: CASSSRTSGRPSYEQYF. As DNA, the CDR3 is TGTGCCAGCAGCTCCCGGACTAGCGGGAGACCTAGCTACGAGCAGTACTTC. This chain connects TRBV7-9 to TRBJ2-7; TRBD2 aligns across 13 bases. CDR3 length: 17 amino acids. The germline CDR1 and CDR2 sequences are SEHNR and FQNEAQ (reference sequence). The junction had 9 bases not matched to a gene; V was cut back by 4 bases and J by 3 bases.

The chain joins TRBV5-1 to TRBJ2-3, with 12 bases aligning to TRBD2. The germline V gene encodes CDR1 SGHRS and CDR2 YFSETQ. After removal of 3 bases from V and 5 bases from J, the junction contained 10 bases not matched to a gene. This CDR3 has 17 residues. The CDR3 DNA is TGCGCCAGCAGCTGGGACCCTAGCGGGGGGGGAGAAGATACGCAGTATTTT. Its protein product is CASSWDPSGGGEDTQYF.

The chain combines TRBV5-8 with TRBJ2-2; 8 nucleotides agree with TRBD1. The CDR3 totals 16 residues. J gave up 3 bases and V 2 bases, and 6 bases lay outside the gene matches. The germline gives CDR1 SGHTS, CDR2 YDEGEE. The CDR3 coding sequence is TGTGCCAGCAGCTTTAGGGACAGGCAGCACACCGGGGAGCTGTTTTTT. Translation: CASSFRDRQHTGELFF.

The chain recombines TRBV28 with TRBJ2-7; D call uncertain. In germline, CDR1 is MDHEN, CDR2 SYDVKM. CDR3 length: 14 residues. The germline V and J ends were trimmed by 3 bases and 4 bases, with 13 bases remaining between them. This CDR3 reads CASSLTEPSYEQYF. The CDR3 DNA reads TGTGCCAGCAGTTTGACTGAACCCTCTTACGAGCAGTACTTC. Complete variable domain (other parts from reference TRBV28 and TRBJ2-7): DVKVTQSSRYLVKRTGEKVFLECVQDMDHENMFWYRQDPGLGLRLIYFSYDVKMKEKGDIPEGYSVSREKKERFSLILESASTNQTSMYLCASSLTEPSYEQYFGPGTRLTVT.

This chain links TRBV29-1 with TRBJ2-1, with 9 positions matching TRBD1. Per the germline V gene, CDR1 is SQVTM and CDR2 is ANQGSEA. The CDR3 is made up of 14 amino acids. J lost 6 bases, V lost 6 bases, and 9 bases had no gene match. The CDR3, as DNA: TGCAGCGTAGCCACCGGGACAGGGTCCAATGAGCAGTTCTTC. It codes for CSVATGTGSNEQFF.